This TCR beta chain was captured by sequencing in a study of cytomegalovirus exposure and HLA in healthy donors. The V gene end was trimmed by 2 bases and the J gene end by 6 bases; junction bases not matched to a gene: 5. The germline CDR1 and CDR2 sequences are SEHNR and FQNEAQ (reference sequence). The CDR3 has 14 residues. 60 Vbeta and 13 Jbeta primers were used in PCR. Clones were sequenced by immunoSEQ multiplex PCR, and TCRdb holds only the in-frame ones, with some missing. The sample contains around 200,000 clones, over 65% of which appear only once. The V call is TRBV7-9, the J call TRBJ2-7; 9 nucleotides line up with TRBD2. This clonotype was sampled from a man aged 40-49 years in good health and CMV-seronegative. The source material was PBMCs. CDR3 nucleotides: TGTGCCAGCAGCTTAAGTAGCGGGAGTTCCGAGCAGTACTTC. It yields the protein CASSLSSGSSEQYF. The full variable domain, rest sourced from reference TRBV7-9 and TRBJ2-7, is DTGVSQNPRHKITKRGQNVTFRCDPISEHNRLYWYRQTLGQGPEFLTYFQNEAQLEKSRLLSDRFSAERPKGSFSTLEIQRTEQGDSAMYLCASSLSSGSSEQYFGPGTRLTVT.